These 2 T cell receptor beta chains originate from one sample sequenced in a study of identical twins. TCRdb itself ran the 5' RACE reads through MiXCR, one entry per CDR3 protein. The repertoire holds 510,000 or so distinct CDR3 sequences, with approximately 16% as singletons. These data also formed part of another study, on yellow fever vaccine responses in identical twins.

Sequenced: CD4+ T cells sorted from blood. The receptors were gathered from a woman between 18 and 29 years old in good health.

The J gene is TRBJ2-7, the V gene TRBV2, with TRBD1 matching 7 bases. The length of the CDR3 is 14 residues. Germline V gives CDR1 SNHLY, CDR2 FYNNEI. The ends lost 5 bases at V and 4 bases at J; junction bases unmatched: 8. Here the CDR3 DNA reads TGTGCCAGCAGTAGACAGGGAGTTCGGTACGAGCAGTACTTC. Translated, it gives CASSRQGVRYEQYF. Drawing the rest from reference TRBV2 and TRBJ2-7, the complete variable domain is EPEVTQTPSHQVTQMGQEVILRCVPISNHLYFYWYRQILGQKVEFLVSFYNNEISEKSEIFDDQFSVERPDGSNFTLKIRSTKLEDSAMYFCASSRQGVRYEQYFGPGTRLTVT.

The genes are TRBV2 and TRBJ2-3, with 8 positions matching TRBD1. After removal of 6 bases from V and 2 bases from J, the junction contained 4 bases not matched to a gene. CDR3 length equals 14 residues. Germline values: CDR1 SNHLY, CDR2 FYNNEI. CDR3 residues: CASSRGRVTDTQYF. DNA for the CDR3: TGTGCCAGCAGCAGGGGGCGGGTCACAGATACGCAGTATTTT.